This record covers a single T cell receptor beta chain. This clonotype was seen at least ten times. This receptor's antigen is unknown. Nothing much larger sits one base from this clone, and base qualities are not available. Library generation was performed with 5' RACE. The sequencer was a NextSeq 500. To correct for sequencing error and PCR bias, the TCR library protocol tagged individual cDNA molecules with unique molecular identifiers. TCR alpha and beta chains were both sequenced, and the abundances of alpha and beta sequences in each sample were closely correlated with each other. The authors processed their data as follows. Decombinator V4 was used to perform V gene, J gene and CDR3 annotation of TCR sequences. Expanded TCRs were defined as changing significantly between any two time points under a Poisson model with p below 0.0001. TCR abundances were normalised to the total number of TCRs sequenced per sample and expressed as counts per million. TRAV1-2 paired with TRAJ12, TRAJ20 or TRAJ33 defined MAIT TCRs, while TRAV10 paired with TRAJ18 defined iNKT TCRs. VDJdb, accessed 1 November 2021, was searched for CMV, EBV and SARS-CoV-2 annotated TCRs, with TCRs annotated for multiple antigens excluded. TCRdb reran the public reads through fastp at Q25 and MiXCR, keeping productive beta chains. A single entry per CDR3 protein holds the most common genes and DNA from its merged rows. The V and J calls and clone size come from TCRdb's table, not from the authors' own analysis. Recorded for this sample are about 55,000 distinct CDR3 sequences; about 13% of them occurred a single time. The leading ten clones occupy around a tenth of the sample.

Germline trimming: 4 bases from V, 5 bases from J; junction bases outside gene matches: 5. CDR1 and CDR2 (LNHDA, SQIVND) derive from the germline V gene (reference sequence). Counted from cysteine to phenylalanine, this CDR3 has 15 amino acids. Left in the record is the CDR3 DNA by itself, 45 bases read in frame from the first base. This specimen comes from a study of early T cells in non-severe SARS-CoV-2 infection (dated by TCRdb to the early 2020s). Study-level background: Bulk RNA from unsorted whole blood was used for TCR sequencing, so alpha and beta chains could not be paired. Study-wide findings and limitations: VDJdb matching was skewed toward anti-spike CD8 responses and likely underestimated virus-specific expansions by missing private and CD4 specificities.

The study was a case-control design nested within a healthcare worker cohort in London, UK, with weekly nasopharyngeal swab PCR tests and blood sampling. Healthcare workers were recruited during the week of the UK lockdown, between 23 and 31 March 2020, and followed weekly for up to roughly 16 weeks. The specimen comprised whole blood, sampled at baseline. This TCR derives from an adult who was a healthcare worker with PCR-confirmed SARS-CoV-2 infection or an uninfected control (not recorded which). In this chain, TRBV19 is recombined with TRBJ2-2, with TRBD1 identical over 9 junction bases. The CDR3 region: CASSTGQGRTGELFF. At the DNA level, the sequence is TGTGCCAGTAGTACGGGACAGGGTAGGACCGGGGAGCTGTTTTTT.